This T cell receptor (beta chain) was documented in a study of identical twins (dated by TCRdb to 2016 to 2017). Some background on the complete study: The study deep-sequenced TCR alpha and beta repertoires from monozygotic twins, unrelated adults of various ages and cord blood to test whether fetal clonotypes persist. To rule out contamination, the twin experiments were replicated at different times with different library preparation protocols. Summary of the overall study and its limitations: Because the same donors could not be followed over many years, conclusions were based on cross-sectional statistical analysis. In beta out-of-frame sequences, excess twin sharing was weaker, because having fewer shared sequences lowered the signal-to-noise ratio. Compared with coincidental sharing between unrelated individuals, an excess of low generation-probability sequences was observed among out-of-frame TCR alpha sequences shared between twins. Invariant T cells such as MAIT and iNKT could partly confound zero-insertion analyses, though diverse VJ usage argued against this for most clonotypes. In monozygotic twins, out-of-frame TCR alpha sharing was systematically underestimated by recombination models, although the models agreed with sharing between unrelated individuals. Abundant cord blood beta clonotypes had fewer insertions, young adult naive repertoires showed a similar but weaker trend, and memory repertoires showed no such trend.

Library generation was performed with 5' RACE. The listed sequencing device is Illumina HiSeq 2000. A universal primer binding site was introduced by template switching, and a unique molecular identifier was present in the final cDNA, enabling accurate counting of TCR cDNA molecules. First-strand cDNA for TCR alpha and beta chains was synthesized from specific primers in the conserved constant-segment region. To control for contamination, every cDNA library carried two barcodes: a SMART-Mk sample barcode plus Illumina barcodes. TruSeq adapter sequences along with Illumina sample barcodes were introduced in two successive PCR steps. The Illumina HiSeq platform was used with custom primers to sequence TCR alpha and beta cDNA libraries. The authors processed their data as follows. MiGEC processed the raw reads to extract unique molecular identifiers, while MiXCR was used to determine the CDR3 positions. For each individual, recombination models were inferred using an EM algorithm with the repgenHMM and IGoR tools. The analysis of shared clonotypes was done with the tcR package in R, with sharing normalized by the product of cloneset sizes. To study raw recombination free of thymic and clonal selection effects, out-of-frame nonproductive sequences were analyzed. Starting from the raw public reads, TCRdb applied fastp trimming at Q25, assembled clones with MiXCR and retained in-frame beta chains. A single entry per CDR3 protein holds the most common genes and DNA from its merged rows. The V and J calls were determined by TCRdb, not by the authors. The sample table shows approximately 470,000 distinct CDR3 sequences, and 13% to 15% are seen once. The ten most abundant clones make up about 0.52% of the sample.

All donors were healthy Caucasians. The twin cohort comprised three pairs of female monozygotic twins, all aged roughly 18 to 30 years. CD4+ and CD8+ T cell populations were isolated with positive isolation kits from Invitrogen. This clonotype was counted between two and nine times. What antigen it recognizes has not been identified. Base qualities are not at hand, and no much larger clone is one base apart. From its cysteine to its phenylalanine, the CDR3 spans 15 amino acids. The only DNA kept is the CDR3, 45 bases in frame from the first base. Separately, the same data were catalogued under a study of yellow fever vaccine responses in identical twins. That second publication adds: The T cell response to vaccination in identical twins was reported by the authors to appear partly convergent and partly personalized. Focusing on identical twins, the study followed the T cell clones that responded to the vaccine, and did so with precision.

The sample consisted of CD4+ T cells sorted from blood. The TCR sequence derives from a woman between 18 and 29 years old in good health. The chain is made from TRBV21-1 and TRBJ2-1; the tabulated D call, TRBD2, remains unverified against the DNA. TRBV21-1 is annotated as a pseudogene. The CDR3 has the sequence CASSIGLSSYNEQFF. In nucleotides, the sequence is TGTGCCAGCAGCATCGGACTGAGCTCCTACAATGAGCAGTTCTTC.